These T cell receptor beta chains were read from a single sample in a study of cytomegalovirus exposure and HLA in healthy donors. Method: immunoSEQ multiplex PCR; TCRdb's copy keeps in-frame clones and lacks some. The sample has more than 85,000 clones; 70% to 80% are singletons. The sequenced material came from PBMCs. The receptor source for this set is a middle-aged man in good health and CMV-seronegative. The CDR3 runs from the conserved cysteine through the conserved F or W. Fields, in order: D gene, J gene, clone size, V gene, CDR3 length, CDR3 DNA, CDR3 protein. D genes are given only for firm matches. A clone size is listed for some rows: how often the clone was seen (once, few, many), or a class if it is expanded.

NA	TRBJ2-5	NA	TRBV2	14	TGTGCCAGCAGTGACTGGCAGACAAAAGAGACCCAGTACTTC	CASSDWQTKETQYF
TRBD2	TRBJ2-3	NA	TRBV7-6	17	TGTGCCAGCAGCTCCTCGGTGCGGGAGGGGGGCACAGATACGCAGTATTTT	CASSSSVREGGTDTQYF
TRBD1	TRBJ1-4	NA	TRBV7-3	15	TGTGCCAGCAGCCCCGGGACAGCAACTAATGAAAAACTGTTTTTT	CASSPGTATNEKLFF
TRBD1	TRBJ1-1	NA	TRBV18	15	TGTGCCAGCTCACTACAACCGGGACAGGGCCCTGAAGCTTTCTTT	CASSLQPGQGPEAFF
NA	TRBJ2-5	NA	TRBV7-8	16	TGTGCCAGCAGCTTAGAGAACAGGGTAATAGGTGAGACCCAGTACTTC	CASSLENRVIGETQYF
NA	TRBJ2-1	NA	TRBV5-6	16	TGTGCCAGCAGCTTCGTTATCGGGAGCTCCTACAATGAGCAGTTCTTC	CASSFVIGSSYNEQFF
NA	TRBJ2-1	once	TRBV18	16	TGTGCCAGCTCATCGTACGGGGATCACTCCTACAATGAGCAGTTCTTC	CASSSYGDHSYNEQFF
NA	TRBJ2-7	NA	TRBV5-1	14	TGCGCCAGCAGCTCGGGGGTGAGCTCCTACGAGCAGTACTTC	CASSSGVSSYEQYF
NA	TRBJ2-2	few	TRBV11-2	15	TGTGCCAGCAGCTTAGCCACAGCAAACACCGGGGAGCTGTTTTTT	CASSLATANTGELFF
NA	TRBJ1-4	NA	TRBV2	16	TGTGCCAGCAGTGAAGCGCTTCAGGCCGCTGATGAAAAACTGTTTTTT	CASSEALQAADEKLFF
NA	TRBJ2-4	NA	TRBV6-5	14	TGTGCCAGCAGCCACGGGCAGGGGAGAAACATTCAGTACTTC	CASSHGQGRNIQYF
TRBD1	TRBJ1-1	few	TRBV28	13	TGTGCCAGCAGTTTCCTTGGACAGGGACAAGCTTTCTTT	CASSFLGQGQAFF
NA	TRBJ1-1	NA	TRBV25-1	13	TGTGCCAGCAGTGTTCGAGAGAACACTGAAGCTTTCTTT	CASSVRENTEAFF
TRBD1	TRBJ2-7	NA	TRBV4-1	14	TGCGCCAGCAGCCAAACAGGGGGCTCCTACGAGCAGTACTTC	CASSQTGGSYEQYF
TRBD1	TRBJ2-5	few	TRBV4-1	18	TGCGCCAGCAGCCCTCCCTGGGGGACAGCAGACTCACAAGAGACCCAGTACTTC	CASSPPWGTADSQETQYF
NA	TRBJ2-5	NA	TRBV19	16	TGTGCCAGTAGTATTAAGACAGGCAAGGACCAAGAGACCCAGTACTTC	CASSIKTGKDQETQYF
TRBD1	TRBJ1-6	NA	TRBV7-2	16	TGTGCCAGCAGCTTGCAACCGGGACAGGGTGGGTCACCCCTCCACTTT	CASSLQPGQGGSPLHF
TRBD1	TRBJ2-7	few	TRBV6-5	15	TGTGCCAGCAGTATAATGGGGACAGGGACGTACGAGCAGTACTTC	CASSIMGTGTYEQYF
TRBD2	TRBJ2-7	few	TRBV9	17	TGTGCCAGCAGCCATCCCCCACTAGCGGGAGGACCCTACGAGCAGTACTTC	CASSHPPLAGGPYEQYF
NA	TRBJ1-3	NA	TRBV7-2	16	TGTGCCAGCAGATATGGGGGCGGGGGCGGTGGAAACACCATATATTTT	CASRYGGGGGGNTIYF
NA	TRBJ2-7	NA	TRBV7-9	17	TGTGCCAGCAGCTTAATCGATTGGGCCAGGGGGGACGACGAGCAGTACTTC	CASSLIDWARGDDEQYF
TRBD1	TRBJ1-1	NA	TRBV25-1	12	TGTGCCAGCAGTGACCAACAGGGGCGAGCTTTCTTT	CASSDQQGRAFF
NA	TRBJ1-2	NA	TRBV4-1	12	TGCGCCAGCAGCCAGACGGTGGGGGCCTACACCTTC	CASSQTVGAYTF
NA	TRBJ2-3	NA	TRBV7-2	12	TGTGCCAGCAGCCTTGACCTCAGGACGCAGTATTTT	CASSLDLRTQYF
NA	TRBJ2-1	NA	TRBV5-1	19	TGCGCCAGCAGCTTGGAGGCAGGGAAAAAGAGCCTCCCCCACAATGAGCAGTTCTTC	CASSLEAGKKSLPHNEQFF
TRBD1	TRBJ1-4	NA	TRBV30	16	TGTGCCTGGAGTCGCCAGGGGGTAGAAAGGAATGAAAAACTGTTTTTT	CAWSRQGVERNEKLFF
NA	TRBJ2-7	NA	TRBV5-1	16	TGCGCCAGCAGTTATGAACAAAGCGGGCCCTCCTACGAGCAGTACTTC	CASSYEQSGPSYEQYF
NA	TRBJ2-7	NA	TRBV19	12	TGTGCCAGTAGTATATTGGGGGCCGAGCAGTACTTC	CASSILGAEQYF
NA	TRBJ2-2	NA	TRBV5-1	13	TGCGCCAGCAGCGCACACAGCACCGGGGAGCTGTTTTTT	CASSAHSTGELFF
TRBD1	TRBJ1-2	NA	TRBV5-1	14	TGCGCCAGCAGCTGGGGACAGGGGGTGGATGGCTACACCTTC	CASSWGQGVDGYTF
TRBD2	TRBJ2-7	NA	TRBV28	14	TGTGCCAGCAGTTTAGCAGCGGGGACCTACGAGCAGTACTTC	CASSLAAGTYEQYF